The present entry profiles one TCR beta chain with its context. The antigen remains unidentified. Relapses following autologous stem cell transplantation were seen in all patients, with brentuximab vedotin exposure varying. Relapsed/refractory classical Hodgkin lymphoma patients had complete, partial or progressive responses. TCRdb's copy holds only in-frame clones and misses some; the assay was immunoSEQ multiplex PCR. Seen here are about 42,000 clones, about 72% observed once, and the top ten hold 2.5% to 3.5%. These data belong to a study of PD-1 blockade in classical Hodgkin lymphoma. Study-wide points: It was CD4+ TCR diversity, not CD8+, that rose significantly by C4D1.

Germline CDR1 and CDR2: SGHDT and YYEEEE. V was shortened by 3 bases and J by 1 base, with 12 bases between the two germline ends. The CDR3 extends over 15 amino acids. The TCR comes from a human donor with classical Hodgkin lymphoma. The specimen comprised peripheral blood mononuclear cells (PBMCs), sampled at baseline. The rearrangement uses TRBV5-6 and TRBJ2-3; tentative D call: TRBD2 (6 bases). In nucleotides, the CDR3 is TGTGCCAGCAGCTCTTCGGGAGACGGCACAGATACGCAGTATTTT. Its translation is CASSSSGDGTDTQYF.